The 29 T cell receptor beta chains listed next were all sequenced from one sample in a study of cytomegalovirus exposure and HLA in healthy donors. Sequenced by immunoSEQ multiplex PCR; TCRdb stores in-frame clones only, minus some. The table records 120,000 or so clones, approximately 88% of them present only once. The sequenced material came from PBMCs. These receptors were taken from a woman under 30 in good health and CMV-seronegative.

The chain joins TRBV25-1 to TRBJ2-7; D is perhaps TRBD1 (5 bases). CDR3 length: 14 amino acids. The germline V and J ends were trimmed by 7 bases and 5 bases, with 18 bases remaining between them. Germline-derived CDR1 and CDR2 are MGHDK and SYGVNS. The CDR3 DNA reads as TGTGCCAGCAAGGTTACAGGTGAGAGTAACGAGCAGTACTTC. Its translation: CASKVTGESNEQYF.

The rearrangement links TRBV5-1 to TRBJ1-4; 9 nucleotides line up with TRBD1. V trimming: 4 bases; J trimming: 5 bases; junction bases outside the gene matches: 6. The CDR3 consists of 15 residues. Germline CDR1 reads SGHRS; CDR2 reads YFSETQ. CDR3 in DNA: TGCGCCAGCAGCCTATCCGGGACAGGGAATGAAAAACTGTTTTTT. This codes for CASSLSGTGNEKLFF.

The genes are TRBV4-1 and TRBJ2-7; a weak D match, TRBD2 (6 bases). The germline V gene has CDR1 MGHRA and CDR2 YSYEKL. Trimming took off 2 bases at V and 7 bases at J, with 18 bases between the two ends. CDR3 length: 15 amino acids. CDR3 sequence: CASSQKAAGVGEQYF. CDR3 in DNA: TGCGCCAGCAGCCAAAAAGCAGCGGGCGTAGGGGAGCAGTACTTC.

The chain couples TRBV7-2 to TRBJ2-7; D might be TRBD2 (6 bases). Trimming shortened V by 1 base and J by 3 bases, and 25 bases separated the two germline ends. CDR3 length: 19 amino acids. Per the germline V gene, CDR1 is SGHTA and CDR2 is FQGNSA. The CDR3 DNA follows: TGTGCCAGCAGCTTAGTTGTGTCAGCCTCGGAGACTAGGCACTACGAGCAGTACTTC. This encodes CASSLVVSASETRHYEQYF.

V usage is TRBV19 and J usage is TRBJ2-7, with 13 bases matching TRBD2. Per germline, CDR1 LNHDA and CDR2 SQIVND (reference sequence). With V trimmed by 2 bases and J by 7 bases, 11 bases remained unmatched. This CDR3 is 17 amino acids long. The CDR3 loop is CASSITGLAGVLREQYF. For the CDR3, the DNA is TGTGCCAGTAGTATAACCGGACTAGCGGGAGTGCTGCGGGAGCAGTACTTC. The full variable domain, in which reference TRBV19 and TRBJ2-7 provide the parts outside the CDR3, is DGGITQSPKYLFRKEGQNVTLSCEQNLNHDAMYWYRQDPGQGLRLIYYSQIVNDFQKGDIAEGYSVSREKKESFPLTVTSAQKNPTAFYLCASSITGLAGVLREQYFGPGTRLTVT.

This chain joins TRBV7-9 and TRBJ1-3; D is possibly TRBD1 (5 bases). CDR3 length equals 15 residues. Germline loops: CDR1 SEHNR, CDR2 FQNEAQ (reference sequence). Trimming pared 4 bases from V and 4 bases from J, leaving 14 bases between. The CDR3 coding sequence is TGTGCCAGCAGCTACATAGGGGCAGGAGGAAACACCATATATTTT. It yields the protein CASSYIGAGGNTIYF. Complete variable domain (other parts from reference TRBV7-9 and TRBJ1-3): DTGVSQNPRHKITKRGQNVTFRCDPISEHNRLYWYRQTLGQGPEFLTYFQNEAQLEKSRLLSDRFSAERPKGSFSTLEIQRTEQGDSAMYLCASSYIGAGGNTIYFGEGSWLTVV.

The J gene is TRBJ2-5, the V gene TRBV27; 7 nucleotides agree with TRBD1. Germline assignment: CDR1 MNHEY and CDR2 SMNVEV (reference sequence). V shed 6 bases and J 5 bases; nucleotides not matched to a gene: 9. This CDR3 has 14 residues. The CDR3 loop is CASSLLGQEETQYF. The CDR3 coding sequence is TGTGCCAGCAGCCTTCTTGGACAGGAGGAGACCCAGTACTTC.

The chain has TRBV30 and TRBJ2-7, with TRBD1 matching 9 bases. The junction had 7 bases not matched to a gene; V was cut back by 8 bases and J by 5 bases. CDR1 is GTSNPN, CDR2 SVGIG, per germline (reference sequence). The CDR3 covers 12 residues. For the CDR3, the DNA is TGTGCCGCAGACAGGGGGTTTGACGAGCAGTACTTC. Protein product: CAADRGFDEQYF. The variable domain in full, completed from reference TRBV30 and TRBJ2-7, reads SQTIHQWPATLVQPVGSPLSLECTVEGTSNPNLYWYRQAAGRGLQLLFYSVGIGQISSEVPQNLSASRPQDRQFILSSKKLLLSDSGFYLCAADRGFDEQYFGPGTRLTVT.

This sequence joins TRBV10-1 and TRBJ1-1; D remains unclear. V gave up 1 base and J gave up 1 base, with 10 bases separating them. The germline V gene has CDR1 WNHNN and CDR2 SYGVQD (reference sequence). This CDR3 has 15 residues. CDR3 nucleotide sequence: TGCGCCAGCAGTGAGTGGGAGTATCCGAACACTGAAGCTTTCTTT. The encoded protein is CASSEWEYPNTEAFF.

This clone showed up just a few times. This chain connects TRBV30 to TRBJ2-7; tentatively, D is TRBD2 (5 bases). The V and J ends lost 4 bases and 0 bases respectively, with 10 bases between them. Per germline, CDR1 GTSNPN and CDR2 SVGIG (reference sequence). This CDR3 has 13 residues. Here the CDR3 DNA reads TGTGCCTGGATAGGCGGGTCCTCCTACGAGCAGTACTTC. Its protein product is CAWIGGSSYEQYF.

CDR3 protein: CASIDTGGGITDTQYF. For the CDR3, the DNA is TGTGCCAGCATAGACACCGGCGGAGGTATCACAGATACGCAGTATTTT. The chain carries TRBV25-1 and TRBJ2-3, with TRBD2 as a possible D gene (5 bases). The ends were cut back, 7 bases at V and 2 bases at J, with 19 bases in the middle. The CDR3 sequence is 16 residues long. Germline CDR1 and CDR2: MGHDK and SYGVNS. The full variable domain, completed using reference TRBV25-1 and TRBJ2-3, is EADIYQTPRYLVIGTGKKITLECSQTMGHDKMYWYQQDPGMELHLIHYSYGVNSTEKGDLSSESTVSRIRTEHFPLTLESARPSHTSQYLCASIDTGGGITDTQYFGPGTRLTVL.

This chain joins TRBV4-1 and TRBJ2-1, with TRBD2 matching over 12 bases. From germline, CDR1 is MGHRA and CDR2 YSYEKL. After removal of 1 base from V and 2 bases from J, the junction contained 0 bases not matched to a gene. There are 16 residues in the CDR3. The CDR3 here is CASSQGTSGAYNEQFF. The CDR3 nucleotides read TGCGCCAGCAGCCAAGGGACTAGCGGGGCCTACAATGAGCAGTTCTTC.

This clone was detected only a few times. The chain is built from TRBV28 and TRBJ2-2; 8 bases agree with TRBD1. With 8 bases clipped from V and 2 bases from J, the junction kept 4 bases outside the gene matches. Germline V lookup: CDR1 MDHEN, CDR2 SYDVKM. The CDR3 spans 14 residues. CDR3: CASEQGVNTGELFF. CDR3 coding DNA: TGTGCCAGCGAACAGGGGGTTAACACCGGGGAGCTGTTTTTT.

The DNA for the CDR3 is TGTGCCAGCAGCTTAGTGGGCAACAACATCTACGAGCAGTACTTC. Amino acid sequence: CASSLVGNNIYEQYF. V gene TRBV7-8 combines with J gene TRBJ2-7; the D is unclear. V was clipped by 1 base and J by 3 bases, with 13 bases between them. Germline V gene lookup returns CDR1 SGHVS and CDR2 FQNEAQ. There are 15 residues in the CDR3.

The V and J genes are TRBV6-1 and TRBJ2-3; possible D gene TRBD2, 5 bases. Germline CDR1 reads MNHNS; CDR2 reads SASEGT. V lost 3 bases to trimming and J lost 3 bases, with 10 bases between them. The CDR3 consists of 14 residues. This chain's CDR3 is CASSDEGLTDTQYF. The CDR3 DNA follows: TGTGCCAGCAGTGATGAGGGTTTAACAGATACGCAGTATTTT.

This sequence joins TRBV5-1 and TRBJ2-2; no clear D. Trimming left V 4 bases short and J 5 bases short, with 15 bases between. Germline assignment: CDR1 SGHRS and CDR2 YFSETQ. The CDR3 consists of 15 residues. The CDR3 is CASSPYDTYTGELFF. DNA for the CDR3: TGCGCCAGCAGCCCTTACGACACGTATACCGGGGAGCTGTTTTTT.

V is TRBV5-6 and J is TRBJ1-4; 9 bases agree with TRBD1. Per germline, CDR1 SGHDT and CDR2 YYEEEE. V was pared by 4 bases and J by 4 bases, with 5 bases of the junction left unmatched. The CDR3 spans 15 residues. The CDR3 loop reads CASSATGGDNEKLFF. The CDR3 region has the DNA TGTGCCAGCAGCGCGACAGGGGGGGATAATGAAAAACTGTTTTTT.

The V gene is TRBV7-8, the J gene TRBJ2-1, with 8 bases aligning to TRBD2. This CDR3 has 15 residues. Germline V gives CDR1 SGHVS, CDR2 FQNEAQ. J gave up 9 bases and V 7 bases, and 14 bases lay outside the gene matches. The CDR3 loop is CASNQKRTSPIEQFF. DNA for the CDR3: TGTGCCAGCAACCAAAAGAGGACTAGCCCGATTGAGCAGTTCTTC. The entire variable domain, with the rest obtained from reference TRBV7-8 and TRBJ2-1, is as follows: GAGVSQSPRYKVAKRGQDVALRCDPISGHVSLFWYQQALGQGPEFLTYFQNEAQLDKSGLPSDRFFAERPEGSVSTLKIQRTQQEDSAVYLCASNQKRTSPIEQFFGPGTRLTVL.

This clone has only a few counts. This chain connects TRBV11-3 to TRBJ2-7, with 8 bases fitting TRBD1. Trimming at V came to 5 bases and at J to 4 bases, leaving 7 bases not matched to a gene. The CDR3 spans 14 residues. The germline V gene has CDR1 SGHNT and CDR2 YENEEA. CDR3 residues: CASSPGQAFYEQYF. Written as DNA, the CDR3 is TGTGCCAGCAGCCCGGGACAGGCCTTTTACGAGCAGTACTTC.

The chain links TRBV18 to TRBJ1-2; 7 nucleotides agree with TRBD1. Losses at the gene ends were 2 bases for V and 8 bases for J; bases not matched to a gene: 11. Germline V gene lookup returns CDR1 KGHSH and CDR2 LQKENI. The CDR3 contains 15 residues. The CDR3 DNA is TGTGCCAGCTCACCAGACCGTGACAGGGCCAGCGGCTACACCTTC. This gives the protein CASSPDRDRASGYTF.

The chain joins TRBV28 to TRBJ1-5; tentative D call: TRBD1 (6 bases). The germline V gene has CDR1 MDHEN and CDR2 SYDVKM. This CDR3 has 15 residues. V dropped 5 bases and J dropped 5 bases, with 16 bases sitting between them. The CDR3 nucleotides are TGTGCCAGCAGTAGTACAGGGTTGTACGATCAGCCCCAGCATTTT. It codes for CASSSTGLYDQPQHF.

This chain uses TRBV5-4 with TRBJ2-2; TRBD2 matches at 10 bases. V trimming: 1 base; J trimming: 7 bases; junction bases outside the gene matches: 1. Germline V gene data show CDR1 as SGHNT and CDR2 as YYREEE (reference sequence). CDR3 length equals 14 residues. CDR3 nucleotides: TGTGCCAGCAGCTTGAAGCGGGAGGGCGGGGAGCTGTTTTTT. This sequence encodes CASSLKREGGELFF.

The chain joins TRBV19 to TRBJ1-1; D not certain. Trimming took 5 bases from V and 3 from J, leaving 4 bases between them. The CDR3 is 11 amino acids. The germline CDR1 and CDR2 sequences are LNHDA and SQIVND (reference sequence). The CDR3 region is CASSDYTEAFF. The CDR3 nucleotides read TGTGCCAGTAGTGACTACACTGAAGCTTTCTTT.

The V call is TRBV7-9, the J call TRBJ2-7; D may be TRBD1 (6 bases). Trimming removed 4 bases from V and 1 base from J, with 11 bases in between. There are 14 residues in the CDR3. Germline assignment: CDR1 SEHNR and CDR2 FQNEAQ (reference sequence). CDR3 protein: CASSSATGSYEQYF. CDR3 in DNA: TGTGCCAGCAGCTCTGCGACAGGATCCTACGAGCAGTACTTC.

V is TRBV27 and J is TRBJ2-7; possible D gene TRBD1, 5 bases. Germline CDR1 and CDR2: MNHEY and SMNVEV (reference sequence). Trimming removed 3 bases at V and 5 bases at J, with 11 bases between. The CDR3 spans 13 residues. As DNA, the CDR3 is TGTGCCAGCAGTTTGGGGCAGGGAAACGAGCAGTACTTC. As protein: CASSLGQGNEQYF.

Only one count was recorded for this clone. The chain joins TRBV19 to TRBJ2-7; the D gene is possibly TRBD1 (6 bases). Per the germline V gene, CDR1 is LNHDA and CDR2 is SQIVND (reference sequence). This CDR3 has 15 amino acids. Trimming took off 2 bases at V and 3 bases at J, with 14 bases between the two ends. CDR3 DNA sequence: TGTGCCAGTAGTATACGCGGGCAGGGACACTACGAGCAGTACTTC. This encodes CASSIRGQGHYEQYF.

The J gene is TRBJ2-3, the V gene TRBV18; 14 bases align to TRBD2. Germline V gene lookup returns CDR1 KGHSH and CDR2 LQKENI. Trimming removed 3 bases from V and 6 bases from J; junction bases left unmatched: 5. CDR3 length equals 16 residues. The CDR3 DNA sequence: TGTGCCAGCTCACCCGGGACTAGCGGGAGTAGGGATACGCAGTATTTT. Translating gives CASSPGTSGSRDTQYF.

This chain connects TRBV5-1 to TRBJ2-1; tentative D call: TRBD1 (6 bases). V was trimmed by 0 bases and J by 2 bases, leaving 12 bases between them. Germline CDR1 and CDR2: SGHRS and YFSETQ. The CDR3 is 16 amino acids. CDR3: CASSLVPGQTYNEQFF. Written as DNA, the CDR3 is TGCGCCAGCAGCTTGGTTCCAGGACAGACCTACAATGAGCAGTTCTTC.

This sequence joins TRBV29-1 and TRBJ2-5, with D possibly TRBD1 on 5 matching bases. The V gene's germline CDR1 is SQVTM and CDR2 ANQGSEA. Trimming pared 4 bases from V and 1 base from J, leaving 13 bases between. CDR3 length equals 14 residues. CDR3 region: CSVVPLTVQETQYF. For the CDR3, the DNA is TGCAGCGTTGTCCCCCTGACAGTCCAAGAGACCCAGTACTTC. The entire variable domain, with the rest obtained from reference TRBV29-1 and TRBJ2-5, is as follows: SAVISQKPSRDICQRGTSLTIQCQVDSQVTMMFWYRQQPGQSLTLIATANQGSEATYESGFVIDKFPISRPNLTFSTLTVSNMSPEDSSIYLCSVVPLTVQETQYFGPGTRLLVL.